The sequence of this TCR beta chain was determined in a study of control samples from healthy donors and cancer patients (TCRdb year 2020). To note about this clone: Its recognized antigen is unknown. No much larger clone is present one base from it, and per-base qualities are unavailable.

The protocol used for the library was the immunoSEQ multiplex PCR assay. TCRdb took over this immuneACCESS table, retaining in-frame rearrangements with V and J assigned. Such tables are incomplete; in checked studies, under half of the missing clones stem from an unresolved V gene, and the remainder is unexplained. The sample table shows 130,000 to 150,000 clones, and 75% to 95% are seen once. Together, the top ten hold 3.2% of the sample. CDR1 MNHEY and CDR2 SVGAGI were looked up in the germline V gene. Deletion took 8 bases off V and 4 bases off J, with a span of 11 bases between the germline ends. Including the terminal cysteine and phenylalanine, the CDR3 comprises 13 residues. The entry retains the CDR3 DNA only, 39 bases that are in frame from base 1.

The sequence was collected from a man aged 25 to 45 in good health. Sequenced input: blood. In this chain, TRBV6-5 is recombined with TRBJ1-4, with no reliable assignment of the D segment. For the CDR3, the sequence is CASGRTNNEKLFF. The sequenced DNA is TGTGCCAGCGGACGCACTAATAATGAAAAACTGTTTTTT.